This entry lists 10 T cell receptor beta chains sequenced from one sample in a study of beta chain features in type 1 diabetes. The isolated RNA, all of it, was reverse transcribed, so expressed TCRB transcripts were what got sequenced. Some clones are missing from TCRdb's copy, which holds only in-frame ones; the method was immunoSEQ multiplex PCR. The sample shows 900,000 or so clones, around a sixth of them seen only once. Sample: naive CD4+ T cells from blood. These receptors were obtained from a young woman in good health.

The chain recombines TRBV7-2 with TRBJ1-1, with D unresolved. Trimming took 1 base from V and 0 from J, leaving 12 bases between them. The length of the CDR3 is 16 residues. Germline V CDR1 and CDR2: SGHTA, FQGNSA. Here the CDR3 reads CASSLVFNSLNTEAFF. The CDR3 DNA follows: TGTGCCAGCAGCTTAGTATTTAACAGTCTGAACACTGAAGCTTTCTTT.

This clone was detected a few times. The chain links TRBV7-2 to TRBJ2-7; no firm D call. V was trimmed by 2 bases and J by 0 bases, leaving 5 bases between them. The CDR3 has 13 amino acids. Germline V CDR1 and CDR2: SGHTA, FQGNSA. The CDR3 is CASSLSSSYEQYF. The CDR3 bases are TGTGCCAGCAGCTTATCGTCCTCCTACGAGCAGTACTTC. The variable domain in full, completed from reference TRBV7-2 and TRBJ2-7, reads GAGVSQSPSNKVTEKGKDVELRCDPISGHTALYWYRQSLGQGLEFLIYFQGNSAPDKSGLPSDRFSAERTGGSVSTLTIQRTQQEDSAVYLCASSLSSSYEQYFGPGTRLTVT.

The J gene is TRBJ2-2, the V gene TRBV2; TRBD1 matches 8 bases. Germline V CDR1 and CDR2: SNHLY, FYNNEI. CDR3 length: 14 amino acids. With 4 bases clipped from V and 4 bases from J, the junction kept 2 bases outside the gene matches. The CDR3 DNA reads TGTGCCAGCAGTGGGACAGGGATCACCGGGGAGCTGTTTTTT. It yields the protein CASSGTGITGELFF.

For this clone: Other DNA sequences in the sample encode the same CDR3. The CDR3 protein is CASSLEGEQYF. CDR3 nucleotides: TGCGCCAGCAGCTTGGAAGGGGAGCAGTACTTC. The chain combines TRBV5-1 with TRBJ2-7, with D uncertain. V was shortened by 0 bases and J by 7 bases, with 5 bases between the two germline ends. The CDR3 extends over 11 amino acids. The germline V gene has CDR1 SGHRS and CDR2 YFSETQ.

This clone has more than one count but fewer than ten. The chain employs TRBV19 and TRBJ2-3, with D possibly matching TRBD2 (5 bases). Trimming pared 3 bases from V and 7 bases from J, leaving 14 bases between. Germline CDR1 LNHDA, CDR2 SQIVND (reference sequence). The CDR3 extends over 14 amino acids. The CDR3 nucleotides read TGTGCCAGTAGTATGCTAGCCGTCCGGAATACGCAGTATTTT. Protein sequence: CASSMLAVRNTQYF.

This sequence joins TRBV5-4 and TRBJ2-7; 8 positions match TRBD2. Germline V CDR1 and CDR2: SGHNT, YYREEE (reference sequence). The CDR3 is 14 amino acids. Trimming took 1 base from V and 2 from J; bases not matched to a gene: 2. The CDR3 loop is CASSLTSGPYEQYF. The CDR3 DNA reads TGTGCCAGCAGCTTGACTAGCGGTCCCTACGAGCAGTACTTC.

This clone came up a few times. The chain is built from TRBV10-3 and TRBJ2-1; no clear D. The CDR3 totals 11 residues. V was shortened by 3 bases and J by 15 bases, with 12 bases between the two germline ends. Germline lookup yields CDR1 ENHRY and CDR2 SYGVKD. CDR3 region: CAISEGDWPFF. For the CDR3, the DNA is TGTGCCATCAGTGAAGGTGACTGGCCGTTCTTC.

The chain links TRBV5-6 to TRBJ1-2; possibly TRBD1 for D (6 bases). This CDR3 comprises 19 residues. The germline V gene encodes CDR1 SGHDT and CDR2 YYEEEE. V was clipped by 1 base and J by 7 bases, with 29 bases between them. CDR3 sequence reads: CASSLIRDNIMKIRRGYTF. The CDR3 DNA sequence: TGTGCCAGCAGCTTGATTCGGGACAACATTATGAAAATAAGACGTGGCTACACCTTC.

This clone has only one observation. This rearrangement joins TRBV7-3 to TRBJ2-3; D is undetermined. This CDR3 has 14 amino acids. The V gene lost 3 bases and the J gene lost 2 bases, with 9 bases spanning the gap. Germline lookup yields CDR1 SGHTA and CDR2 FQGTGA. CDR3 DNA: TGTGCCAGCAGCTTCCACCCTTACACAGATACGCAGTATTTT. This sequence encodes CASSFHPYTDTQYF.

The chain recombines TRBV15 with TRBJ2-1; D gene unclear. The germline gives CDR1 LNHNV, CDR2 YYDKDF (reference sequence). Between the trimmed V and J ends, which lost 11 bases and 8 bases, there was a span of 10 bases. This CDR3 spans 10 amino acids. CDR3 region: CADGWDEQFF. CDR3 coding DNA: TGTGCCGATGGGTGGGATGAGCAGTTCTTC.